These T cell receptor beta chains were read from a single sample in a study of blood T cell repertoires in COVID-19. Measured with immunoSEQ multiplex PCR; TCRdb has only the in-frame clones, and not every one. In the table there are under 95,000 clones, roughly 92% of which are singletons. The sequencing sample was made of peripheral blood. Source of these receptors: a man in his fifties with COVID-19, enrolled during active disease. Both conserved end residues are trimmed from each CDR3.

j_gene,v_gene,CDR3aa
TRBJ1-2,TRBV14,ASSKTAVQSLYGYT
TRBJ2-1,TRBV27,ASSPRLAGVNEQF
TRBJ1-1,TRBV14,ASSPSSRRGGGPEAF
TRBJ2-1,TRBV9,ASSLRLDNEQF
TRBJ2-1,TRBV21-1,ASSPYCYRENNEQF
TRBJ2-1,TRBV11-3,ASSPRSVGNEQF
TRBJ1-2,TRBV5-4,ASSLRGGTNYGYT
TRBJ2-1,TRBV5-1,ASSAQGAGNEQF
TRBJ2-7,TRBV23-1,ASSQTAGFEGPYEQY
TRBJ2-7,TRBV5-1,ASRPPGTRDGEQY
TRBJ1-1,TRBV12-3/TRBV12-4,ASSLIGLSEAF
TRBJ2-5,TRBV7-7,ASSPPGRQETQY
TRBJ1-1,TRBV6-5,ASSLMVGGLGTEAF
TRBJ2-1,TRBV2,ASTQRLAGGRNEQF
TRBJ2-5,TRBV2,ASSPLPPGETQY
TRBJ2-2,TRBV5-4,ASSLLQGASGELF
TRBJ2-1,TRBV9,ASSFTTGLNEQF
TRBJ2-2,TRBV11-2,ASSLMGSGHGELF
TRBJ1-5,TRBV21-1,ASSKGLALNQPQH
TRBJ2-3,TRBV7-9,ASSTGTSGRNTQY
TRBJ2-2,TRBV5-4,ASSLPGQPLANTGELF
TRBJ2-1,TRBV5-1,ASSLSGSSYNEQF
TRBJ1-1,TRBV5-4,ATGQGGMNTEAF
TRBJ2-3,TRBV3-1/TRBV3-2,ASSLCARGSSTDTQY
TRBJ2-2,TRBV21-1,ASSKVGRTGPMELF
TRBJ1-2,TRBV19,ASSAFERRNYGYT
TRBJ2-6,TRBV4-2,ASSQADSGANVLT
TRBJ2-7,TRBV7-2,ASSSGTSRTDEQY
TRBJ1-1,TRBV6-5,ASSYSGGGTEAF
TRBJ1-5,TRBV7-6,ASSSDINQPQH
TRBJ2-7,TRBV7-9,ASSLVGDEQY
TRBJ1-1,TRBV18,ASSQGQNTEAF
TRBJ1-5,TRBV18,ASSPSEAGGNQPQH
TRBJ1-2,TRBV6-5,ASSNRENYYGYT
TRBJ1-4,TRBV5-4,ASSLRGEKLF
TRBJ1-6,TRBV6-6,ASSASYNSPLH
TRBJ1-6,TRBV24-1,ATSDVPRLPNSPLH
TRBJ2-7,TRBV10-2,ASSLNPGGGEQY
TRBJ2-7,TRBV6-5,ASRGQSYSYEQY
TRBJ2-5,TRBV10-3,AISESGRLLETQY
TRBJ2-7,TRBV13,ASSPRGQAYEQY
TRBJ2-1,TRBV6-5,ASSYSARSSYNEQF
TRBJ1-2,TRBV3-1/TRBV3-2,ASSQDLTGSEGYT
TRBJ2-3,TRBV27,ASSLGAGNTDTQY
TRBJ1-2,TRBV6-5,AIGAYGYT
TRBJ2-5,TRBV5-1,ASSLGRSGSVETQY
TRBJ1-6,TRBV3-1/TRBV3-2,ASSQDGQWFNSPLH
TRBJ1-1,TRBV30,AWSGRSNTEAF
TRBJ2-1,TRBV7-2,ASSSLAGGVGEQF
TRBJ2-7,TRBV3-1/TRBV3-2,ASSQVAGGPYEQY
TRBJ2-3,TRBV7-2,ASSLKGAGTSTDTQY
TRBJ2-3,TRBV7-3,ASSLGSTSGYLDTQY
TRBJ1-3,TRBV7-2,ASSPGTGNTIY
TRBJ1-2,TRBV24-1,ATSGGQGEGYT
TRBJ2-3,TRBV6-6,ASSPGLTMSSTDTQY
TRBJ2-3,TRBV5-1,ASSLGLDRVTDTQY
TRBJ2-7,TRBV9,ASSVGQDRYEQY
TRBJ2-5,TRBV2,ASSRGSEETQY
TRBJ2-7,TRBV2,ASRIQGATYEQY
TRBJ2-1,TRBV7-2,ASSFGQTYNEQF